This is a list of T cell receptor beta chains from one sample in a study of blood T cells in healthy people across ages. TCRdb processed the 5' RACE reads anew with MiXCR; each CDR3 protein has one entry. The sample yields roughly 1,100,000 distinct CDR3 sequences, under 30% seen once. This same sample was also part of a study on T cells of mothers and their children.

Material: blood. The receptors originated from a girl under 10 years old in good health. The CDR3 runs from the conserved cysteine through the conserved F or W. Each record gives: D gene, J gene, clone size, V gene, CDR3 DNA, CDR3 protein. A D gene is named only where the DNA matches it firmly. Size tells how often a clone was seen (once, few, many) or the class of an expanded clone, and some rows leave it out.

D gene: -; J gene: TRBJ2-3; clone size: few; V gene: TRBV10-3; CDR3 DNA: TGTGCCATCAGTGGTCTAGCATTGGATACGCAGTATTTT; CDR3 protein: CAISGLALDTQYF
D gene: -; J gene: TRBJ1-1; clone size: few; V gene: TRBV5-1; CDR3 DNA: TGCGCCAGCAGCTGGGGGGTGGCGAACACTGAAGCTTTCTTT; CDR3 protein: CASSWGVANTEAFF
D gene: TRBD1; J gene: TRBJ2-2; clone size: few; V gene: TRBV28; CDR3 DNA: TGTGCCAGCATATCCCGGGACAGGGGTATTGGCGGGGAGCTGTTTTTT; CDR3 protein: CASISRDRGIGGELFF
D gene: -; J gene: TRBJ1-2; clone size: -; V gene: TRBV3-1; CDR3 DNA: TGTGCCAGCAGCCAAGGATTTAGCTATGGCTACACCTTC; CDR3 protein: CASSQGFSYGYTF
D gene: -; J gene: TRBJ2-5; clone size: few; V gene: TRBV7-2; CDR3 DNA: TGTGCCAGCAGCTTAGCGAGGGTACTCCAAGAGACCCAGTACTTC; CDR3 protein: CASSLARVLQETQYF
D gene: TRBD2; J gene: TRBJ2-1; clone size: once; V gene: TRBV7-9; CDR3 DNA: TGTGCCAGCAGCCCCCCCGGGACTACGATCTACAATGAGCAGTTCTTC; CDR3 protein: CASSPPGTTIYNEQFF
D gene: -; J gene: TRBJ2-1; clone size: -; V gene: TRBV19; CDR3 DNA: TGTGCCAGTAGCGTGGCACCCTACTACAATGAGCAGTTCTTC; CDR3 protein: CASSVAPYYNEQFF
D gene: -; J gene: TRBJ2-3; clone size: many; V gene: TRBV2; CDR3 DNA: TGTGCCAGCAGTACCCGCACAGATACGCAGTATTTT; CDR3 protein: CASSTRTDTQYF
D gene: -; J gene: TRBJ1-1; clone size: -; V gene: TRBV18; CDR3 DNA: TGTGCCAGCTCCCCCTTAAAGCTTGGGACTGAAGCTTTCTTT; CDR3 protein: CASSPLKLGTEAFF
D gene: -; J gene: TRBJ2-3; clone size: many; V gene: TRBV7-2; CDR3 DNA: TGTGCCAGCAGCTCTGGAACGCAGTATTTT; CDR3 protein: CASSSGTQYF
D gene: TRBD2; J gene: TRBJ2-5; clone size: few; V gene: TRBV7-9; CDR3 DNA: TGTGCCAGCAGCATAGCGGGGCTAGAGAAAGAGACCCAGTACTTC; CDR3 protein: CASSIAGLEKETQYF
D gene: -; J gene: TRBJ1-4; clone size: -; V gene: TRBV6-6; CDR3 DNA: TGTGCCAGCAGACAAGAATTTGAAAAACTGTTTTTT; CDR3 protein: CASRQEFEKLFF
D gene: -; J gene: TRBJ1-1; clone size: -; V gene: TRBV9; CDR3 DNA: TGTGCCAGCAGCGGCAACAGGGCCATGAACACTGAAGCTTTCTTT; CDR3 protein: CASSGNRAMNTEAFF
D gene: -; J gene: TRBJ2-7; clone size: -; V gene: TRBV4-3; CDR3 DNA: TGCGCCAGCAGCCAGCAGAGGGCCTACGAGCAGTACTTC; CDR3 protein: CASSQQRAYEQYF
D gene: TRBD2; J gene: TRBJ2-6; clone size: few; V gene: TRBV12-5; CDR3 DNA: TGTGCTAGTGCCAAGGGCGGGAGCTCTGGGGCCAACGTCCTGACTTTC; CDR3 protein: CASAKGGSSGANVLTF
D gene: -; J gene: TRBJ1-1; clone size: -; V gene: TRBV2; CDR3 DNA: TGTGCCAGCAGCGTGACAGCTAACACTGAAGCTTTCTTT; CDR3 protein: CASSVTANTEAFF
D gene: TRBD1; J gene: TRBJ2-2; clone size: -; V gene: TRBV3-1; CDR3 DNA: TGTGCCAGCAGCCCCGGACAGGGAATCCCCCCGAACACCGGGGAGCTGTTTTTT; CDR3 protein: CASSPGQGIPPNTGELFF
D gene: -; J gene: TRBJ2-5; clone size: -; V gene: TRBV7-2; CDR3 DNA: TGTGCCAGCAGCCACGAGGTCGGGGCCCAGTACTTC; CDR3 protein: CASSHEVGAQYF
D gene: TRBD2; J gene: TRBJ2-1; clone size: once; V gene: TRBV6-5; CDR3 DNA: TGTGCCAGCAGTTACTCGAGACTAGCGGGGGGGCCGTGGAATGAGCAGTTCTTC; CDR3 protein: CASSYSRLAGGPWNEQFF
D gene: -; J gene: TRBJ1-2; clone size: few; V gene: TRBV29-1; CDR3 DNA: TGCAGCGTTGAGCAGGGAAACTATGGCTACACCTTC; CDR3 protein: CSVEQGNYGYTF
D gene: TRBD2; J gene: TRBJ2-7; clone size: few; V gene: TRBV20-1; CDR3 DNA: TGCAGCCCAGAGGCGCTAGCGGGGGTCCATCACGGCGAGCAGTACTTC; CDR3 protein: CSPEALAGVHHGEQYF
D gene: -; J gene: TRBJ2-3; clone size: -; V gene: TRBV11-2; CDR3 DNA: TGTGCCAGCAGCTTTAAGACTTATTGGGGCACAGATACGCAGTATTTT; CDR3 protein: CASSFKTYWGTDTQYF
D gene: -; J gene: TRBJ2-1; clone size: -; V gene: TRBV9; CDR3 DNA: TGTGCCAGCAGCGTACCCCGGCTGGCACCGTACAATGAGCAGTTCTTC; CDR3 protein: CASSVPRLAPYNEQFF
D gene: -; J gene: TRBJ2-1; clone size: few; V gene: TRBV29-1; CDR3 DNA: TGCAGCGTTGCCGGATATTCGGAATACAATGAGCAGTTCTTC; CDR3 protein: CSVAGYSEYNEQFF
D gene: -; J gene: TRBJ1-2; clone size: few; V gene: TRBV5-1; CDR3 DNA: TGCGCCAGCAGAACCACGGGGGAACTCAAGACTGGGGGCTACACCTTC; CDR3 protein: CASRTTGELKTGGYTF
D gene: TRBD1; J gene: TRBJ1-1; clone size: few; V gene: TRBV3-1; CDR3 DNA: TGTGCCAGCGTCCCGGGACAGGGACTAACTGAAGCTTTCTTT; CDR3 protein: CASVPGQGLTEAFF
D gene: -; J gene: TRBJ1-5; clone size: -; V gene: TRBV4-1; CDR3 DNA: TGCGCCAGCAGCCTAGTTCACAGTCCCGATAGCAATCAGCCCCAGCATTTT; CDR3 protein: CASSLVHSPDSNQPQHF
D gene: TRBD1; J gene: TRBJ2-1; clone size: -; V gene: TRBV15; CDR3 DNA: TGTGCCACCAGCAGGACAGGAGAGACAGGGGGTTATTACAATGAGCAGTTCTTC; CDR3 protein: CATSRTGETGGYYNEQFF
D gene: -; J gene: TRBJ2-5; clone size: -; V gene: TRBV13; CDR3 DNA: TGTGCCAGCAGCTCCGTTTTGGGGTTTCGGAGCCAAGAGACCCAGTACTTC; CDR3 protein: CASSSVLGFRSQETQYF
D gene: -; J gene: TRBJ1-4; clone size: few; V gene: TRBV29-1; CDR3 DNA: TGCAGCGCTCGGGACTCAATCCAAAAACTGTTTTTT; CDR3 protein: CSARDSIQKLFF
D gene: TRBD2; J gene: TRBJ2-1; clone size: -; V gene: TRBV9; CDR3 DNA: TGTGCCAGCAGCGCCGGCCTGACATTGAAGCGGGAAGGACATGAGCAGTTCTTC; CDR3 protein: CASSAGLTLKREGHEQFF
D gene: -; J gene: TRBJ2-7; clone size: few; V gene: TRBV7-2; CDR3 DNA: TGTGCCAGCAGCTTAGAGGGTGGGAAGGTGGGGGAGCAGTACTTC; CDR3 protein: CASSLEGGKVGEQYF
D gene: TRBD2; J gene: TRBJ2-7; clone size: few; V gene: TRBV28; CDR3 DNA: TGTGCCAGCAGGACCCCGGGACTAGAAAACGAGCAGTACTTC; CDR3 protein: CASRTPGLENEQYF
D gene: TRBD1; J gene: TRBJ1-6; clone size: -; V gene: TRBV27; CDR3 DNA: TGTGCCAGCAGTTTAGGGGCAGGGGGTTCACCCCTCCACTTT; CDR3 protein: CASSLGAGGSPLHF
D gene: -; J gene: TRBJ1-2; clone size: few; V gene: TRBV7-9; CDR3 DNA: TGTGCCAGCCTCCCACCCATGGGGGCAGGGAACTATGGCTACACCTTC; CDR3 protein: CASLPPMGAGNYGYTF
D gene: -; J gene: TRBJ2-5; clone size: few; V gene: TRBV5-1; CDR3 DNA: TGCGCCAGCAGCTTGGTGGGTTTGCGGGAGACCCAGTACTTC; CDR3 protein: CASSLVGLRETQYF
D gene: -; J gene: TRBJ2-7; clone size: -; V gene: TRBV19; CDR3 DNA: TGTGCCAGTAGCTCCGGGAGTGCCTACGAGCAGTACTTC; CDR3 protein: CASSSGSAYEQYF
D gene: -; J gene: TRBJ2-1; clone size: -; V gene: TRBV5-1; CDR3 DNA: TGCGCCAGCAGCCTGGGAGGGGACAGGAATAGCCACGCACAGGCCGAGCAGTTCTTC; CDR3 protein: CASSLGGDRNSHAQAEQFF